The entry that follows covers one T cell receptor (beta chain) sequence. In the study's own analysis: Reference gene primer amplification in the assay estimated nucleated cell counts. TCRdb keeps only in-frame clones here, not all; method: immunoSEQ multiplex PCR. The DNA gave D and trimming, while V, J and clone size come from that table. This table has some 400,000 clones, around 92% appearing once. This specimen comes from a study of blood T cell repertoires in COVID-19. Study-wide context: T cells, B-cell-depleted T cells, or PBMCs provided the cDNA or gDNA that served as material.

The CDR3 totals 16 residues. With V trimmed by 5 bases and J by 4 bases, 9 bases remained unmatched. Germline-derived CDR1 and CDR2 are SQVTM and ANQGSEA. Two negative PCRs, clearance, or symptom resolution had been documented for recovered Cohort 3 donors. The specimen was PBMCs or T cells enriched from blood (not recorded which). This TCR was recovered from a woman in her 30s who had recovered from COVID-19. This chain connects TRBV29-1 to TRBJ2-1; 12 nucleotides agree with TRBD2. The CDR3 DNA follows: TGCAGCGTTCGCGAGGGACTAGCGGGTGGTTACAATGAGCAGTTCTTC. This codes for CSVREGLAGGYNEQFF.